The 5 T cell receptor beta chains listed next were all sequenced from one sample in a study of PD-L1 blockade in urothelial cancer. The table came from immunoSEQ multiplex PCR; TCRdb's copy has only in-frame clones and leaves some out. The sample lists fewer than 25,000 clones; roughly 87% were seen once. The source was PBMCs, collected around atezolizumab (anti-PD-L1) treatment. These TCRs come from a man aged 50 or older with urothelial cancer.

The chain uses TRBV10-3 and TRBJ2-5; 11 bases agree with TRBD2. There are 17 residues in the CDR3. The germline CDR1 and CDR2 sequences are ENHRY and SYGVKD. V lost 2 bases and J lost 2; bases outside the gene matches: 7. The CDR3 protein is CAISERLAGGGQETQYF. In DNA, the CDR3 is TGTGCCATCAGTGAGAGGCTAGCGGGGGGAGGTCAAGAGACCCAGTACTTC.

In DNA form, the CDR3 reads TGTGCCAGCAGCTTCCGGGTGGACTCACCTAATTCACCCCTCCACTTT. It yields the protein CASSFRVDSPNSPLHF. J is TRBJ1-6 and V is TRBV11-2, with no clear D. The CDR3 is 16 amino acids. Germline V CDR1 and CDR2: SGHAT, FQNNGV. The V end was cut by 3 bases, the J end by 6 bases, with 15 bases between. The complete variable domain, with remaining parts taken from reference TRBV11-2 and TRBJ1-6, reads EAGVAQSPRYKIIEKRQSVAFWCNPISGHATLYWYQQILGQGPKLLIQFQNNGVVDDSQLPKDRFSAERLKGVDSTLKIQPAKLEDSAVYLCASSFRVDSPNSPLHFGNGTRLTVT.

This clone was detected only a few times. This rearrangement joins TRBV6-5 to TRBJ2-7; maybe TRBD2 (5 bases). Germline V gene data show CDR1 as MNHEY and CDR2 as SVGAGI. This CDR3 spans 14 amino acids. V was shortened by 6 bases and J by 6 bases, with 18 bases between the two germline ends. Here the CDR3 reads CASRPPLGLSEQYF. The CDR3, as DNA: TGTGCCAGCAGACCTCCTCTAGGACTCAGCGAGCAGTACTTC.

This chain uses TRBV5-5 with TRBJ2-1; 13 bases line up with TRBD2. The CDR3 extends over 16 amino acids. CDR1 is SGHKS, CDR2 YYEKEE, per germline (reference sequence). Losses at the gene ends were 4 bases for V and 4 bases for J; bases not matched to a gene: 5. CDR3: CASSRTSGRVYNEQFF. The CDR3 coding sequence is TGTGCCAGCAGCCGGACTAGCGGGAGAGTTTACAATGAGCAGTTCTTC. Using reference TRBV5-5 and TRBJ2-1 for the parts outside the CDR3, the full variable domain is DAGVTQSPTHLIKTRGQQVTLRCSPISGHKSVSWYQQVLGQGPQFIFQYYEKEERGRGNFPDRFSARQFPNYSSELNVNALLLGDSALYLCASSRTSGRVYNEQFFGPGTRLTVL.

The chain joins TRBV28 to TRBJ2-5; possibly TRBD2 for D (6 bases). Trimming removed 5 bases at V and 5 bases at J, with 12 bases between. The germline V gene has CDR1 MDHEN and CDR2 SYDVKM. The CDR3 is made up of 13 amino acids. CDR3 amino acids: CASSHTSMETQYF. CDR3 coding DNA: TGTGCCAGCAGTCACACTAGCATGGAGACCCAGTACTTC.